This T cell receptor beta chain emerged from a study of blood T cell repertoires in COVID-19. Whole-study context: The analysed material was cDNA or gDNA that came from T cells, B-cell-depleted T cells, or PBMCs.

V lost 0 bases and J 1 base, leaving 12 bases between the germline ends. CDR3 size: 16 residues. Per germline, CDR1 LGHNA and CDR2 YSLEER. Under the authors' procedure: Cell counts per sample came from amplifying reference gene primers. The method was immunoSEQ multiplex PCR; TCRdb's version includes in-frame clones alone and lacks a portion of them. V and J calls and clone size are copied from that table; D and trimming were computed from the DNA. The sample yields under 250,000 clones, approximately 80% seen once. The V and J genes are TRBV4-3 and TRBJ2-5; D is possibly TRBD1 (6 bases). This TCR came from a human donor in a cohort sampled during active COVID-19. Sample: peripheral blood. CDR3 nucleotide sequence: TGCGCCAGCAGCCAAGACCATCTAGGGGGCCAAGAGACCCAGTACTTC. It is translated as CASSQDHLGGQETQYF.